This TCR beta chain derives from a study of PD-1 blockade in classical Hodgkin lymphoma. Only in-frame clones appear in the TCRdb table, and some are missing; sequencing was by immunoSEQ multiplex PCR. The data show tens of thousands of clones, about 87% seen once. Brentuximab vedotin exposure varied among the patients, all of whom had relapsed after autologous stem cell transplantation. The CDR3 has 16 amino acids. The germline CDR1 and CDR2 sequences are LNHDA and SQIVND (reference sequence). The ends lost 2 bases at V and 2 bases at J; junction bases unmatched: 7. The TCR comes from a human donor with classical Hodgkin lymphoma. V is TRBV19 and J is TRBJ2-7; TRBD1 matches 9 bases. This material consisted of peripheral blood mononuclear cells (PBMCs), taken at baseline. Written as DNA, the CDR3 is TGTGCCAGTAGTATATGGCCGACAGGGGGTGCCTACGAGCAGTACTTC. Protein: CASSIWPTGGAYEQYF.